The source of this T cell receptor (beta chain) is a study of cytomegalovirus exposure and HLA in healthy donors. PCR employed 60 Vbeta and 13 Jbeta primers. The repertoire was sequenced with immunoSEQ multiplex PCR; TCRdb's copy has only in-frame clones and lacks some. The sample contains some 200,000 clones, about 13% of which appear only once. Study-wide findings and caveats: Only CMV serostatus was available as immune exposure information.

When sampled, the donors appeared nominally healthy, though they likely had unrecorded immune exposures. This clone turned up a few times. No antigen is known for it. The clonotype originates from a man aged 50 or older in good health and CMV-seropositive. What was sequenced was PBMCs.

CDR3 in amino acids: CASNVGGGSPLHF. CDR3 sequence (DNA): TGTGCCAGCAATGTGGGGGGGGGTTCACCCCTCCACTTT. J is TRBJ1-6 and V is TRBV7-9; tentative D call: TRBD1 (5 bases). The CDR3 has 13 amino acids. Deletions cut 7 bases from V and 9 bases from J, with 13 bases between. Germline CDR1 and CDR2: SEHNR and FQNEAQ (reference sequence). Complete variable domain (other parts from reference TRBV7-9 and TRBJ1-6): DTGVSQNPRHKITKRGQNVTFRCDPISEHNRLYWYRQTLGQGPEFLTYFQNEAQLEKSRLLSDRFSAERPKGSFSTLEIQRTEQGDSAMYLCASNVGGGSPLHFGNGTRLTVT.